One T cell receptor beta chain is described in this entry. This clonotype has at least ten counts. Its recognized antigen is unknown. The junction and the germline gene differ at one end; a read error may be behind it. Receptors were amplified or captured by multiplex PCR. TCRdb names Illumina HiSeq 2500 as the instrument used. Following protocols modified from ARM-PCR, the researchers constructed TCRbeta libraries through three rounds of nested PCR with primers (Table S4). Before sequencing, PCR products in the 200-500 bp range were cut out of the gel and cleaned up using the QIAquick gel extraction kit. As for how the authors treated the data: Reads were cleaned with Trimmomatic, merged with FLASH into complete CDR3 sequences, and assigned to V(D)J germline segments with MiTCR. VDJtools was used to compute clonal diversity as the inverse Simpson's index. In-frame sequences lacking a premature stop codon were counted as productive reads. Starting from the raw public reads, TCRdb applied fastp trimming at Q25, assembled clones with MiXCR and retained in-frame beta chains. Rows matching on CDR3 protein sequence are summarized as one entry with the most common DNA and genes. These V and J calls originate from TCRdb's pipeline instead of the authors' own analysis. Recorded for this sample are 100,000 to 150,000 distinct CDR3 sequences; 55% to 75% of them occurred a single time. Around 13% of the sample lies in the top ten.

Sequences DFQATT (CDR1) and SNEGSKA (CDR2) are obtained from the germline V gene (reference sequence). The cysteine opens and the phenylalanine closes a CDR3 of 13 amino acids. Left in the record is the CDR3 DNA by itself, 39 bases read in frame from the first base. This entry is derived from a study of tumor and adjacent non-tumor tissue in lung cancer (dated by TCRdb to the late 2010s). At the level of the whole study: By cancer type, the cohort comprised eleven to twelve adenocarcinoma patients, a couple of squamous cell carcinoma patients and 1 small cell lung cancer patient. Ages among the approximately 15 patients ranged from about 30 to 80 years, there were roughly ten men and 5 women, and disease was at TNM stage I to III. Sequencing generated a total of approximately 130,000,000 productive TCRbeta reads, averaging around 4.2 million reads per sample. Bulk TCRbeta repertoires were compared between lung tumor tissue and matched distant non-tumor lung tissue obtained from about 16 lung cancer patients. For each patient, one tumor sample and one normal lung sample were taken, giving around 30 paired specimens that underwent TCRbeta CDR3 sequencing.

What the study reported, not specific to this receptor: Tumor tissue showed significantly higher TCR diversity (inverse Simpson) than normal lung tissue, at 431.37 vs 166.20 (P = 0.0075, Mann-Whitney U test). Neither the sequencing platform nor unique molecular identifiers are mentioned in the methods. The cohort had only around 15 patients, and the authors noted that larger samples and more detailed clinical data are needed. Significantly higher TCR diversity was found in younger patients, and higher tumor TCR diversity was associated with shorter overall and disease-free survival. Peripheral blood was not sequenced, so blood TCRbeta repertoires were not examined in the lung cancer patients of the study. A significantly larger cumulative share of the repertoire was made up by the top 100 clones in normal lung than in tumor tissue.

RNA was isolated from bulk, unsorted tissue, and RNA quality was assessed with a NanoDrop ND-1000 and an Agilent 2100. The donors were newly diagnosed lung cancer patients admitted for thoracic surgery in China from August to November 2014 who had not received prior chemotherapy. Patients who had received previous radiotherapy or chemotherapy, or who had another concurrent cancer, were excluded from the study. Pieces of surgical tissue measuring roughly 1-2.1 cm3 were kept in RNAlater solution and stored at -80 degrees C until use. The V gene is TRBV20-1 and the J gene is TRBJ2-5; 9 bases in between match TRBD2. The sequence was collected from a man under 40 with non-small cell lung cancer. The source material was lung tumor tissue. The DNA is TGCAGTGCGAGAGCGGGGGGCAGGGAGACCCAGTACTTC. This translates into CSARAGGRETQYF.